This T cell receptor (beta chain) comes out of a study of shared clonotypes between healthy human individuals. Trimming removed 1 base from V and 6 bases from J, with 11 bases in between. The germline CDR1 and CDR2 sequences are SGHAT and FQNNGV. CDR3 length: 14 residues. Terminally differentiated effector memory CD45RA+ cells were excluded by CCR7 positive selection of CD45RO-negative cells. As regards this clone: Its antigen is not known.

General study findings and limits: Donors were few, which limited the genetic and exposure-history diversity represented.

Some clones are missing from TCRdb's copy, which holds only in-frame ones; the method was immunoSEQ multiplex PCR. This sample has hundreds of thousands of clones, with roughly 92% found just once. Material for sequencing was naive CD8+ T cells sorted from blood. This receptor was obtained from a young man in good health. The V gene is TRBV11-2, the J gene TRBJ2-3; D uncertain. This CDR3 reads CASSLGVSADTQYF. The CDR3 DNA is TGTGCCAGCAGCTTAGGGGTTAGTGCGGATACGCAGTATTTT.